This passage covers 19 T cell receptor beta chains from one sample sequenced in a study of T cell clonality in common variable immunodeficiency. Sequencing used immunoSEQ multiplex PCR; TCRdb keeps in-frame clones, though not all of them. The profile covers some 53,000 clones, none occurring a single time. Sequenced input: peripheral blood mononuclear cells. Receptors were obtained from a person aged 18-70 years in good health.

This clone has at least ten counts. The missing CDR3 end, 3 residues past where the read stops, is filled in from the germline J gene. The chain is built from TRBV10-3 and TRBJ2-3; D might be TRBD1 (5 bases). Trimming left V 7 bases short and J 3 bases short, with 11 bases between. The CDR3 is 13 amino acids. Germline values: CDR1 ENHRY, CDR2 SYGVKD. CDR3 in amino acids: CAIKTQGTDTQYF. Incomplete CDR3 DNA: TGTGCCATCAAGACCCAGGGTACAGATACG.

This clone has ten or more counts. The read comes to an end 3 residues before the CDR3 does, leaving the germline J gene to fill in the end. The J gene is TRBJ2-2, the V gene TRBV5-6; possible D gene TRBD2, 6 bases. The V gene lost 3 bases and the J gene lost 6 bases, with 15 bases spanning the gap. Germline loops: CDR1 SGHDT, CDR2 YYEEEE. This CDR3 comprises 15 residues. CDR3 loop: CASSYLAGSAGELFF. The DNA read from the CDR3 is TGTGCCAGCAGCTACCTGGCGGGGTCGGCCGGGGAG.

In this sample, this clone turned up many times. Read data end 3 residues before the CDR3 end; the end is taken from the germline J gene. The J gene is TRBJ1-6, the V gene TRBV5-1; no reliable D call. Deletions cut 0 bases from V and 7 bases from J, with 11 bases between. The CDR3 extends over 15 amino acids. CDR1 and CDR2 from the germline V gene are SGHRS and YFSETQ. The CDR3 here is CASSLDGGWNSPLHF. Partial CDR3 DNA: TGCGCCAGCAGCTTGGATGGCGGATGGAATTCACCC.

This clone was recorded at least ten times. The read falls 3 residues short of the CDR3 end, and the missing part is taken from the germline J gene. This rearrangement joins TRBV6-1 to TRBJ2-1; 12 positions agree with TRBD2. V dropped 2 bases and J dropped 8; count of bases not matched to a gene: 4. Germline V lookup: CDR1 MNHNS, CDR2 SASEGT. This CDR3 has 15 residues. The CDR3 region is CASSELAGGPHEQFF. The DNA read from the CDR3 is TGTGCCAGCAGTGAACTAGCGGGAGGGCCGCATGAG.

This clone was detected ten times or more. The DNA ends 3 residues before the CDR3 does, and the rest of the CDR3 is filled in from the germline J gene. The chain recombines TRBV30 with TRBJ1-5, with TRBD1 matching 7 bases. The CDR3 has 15 residues. Germline CDR1 reads GTSNPN; CDR2 reads SVGIG (reference sequence). Germline trimming cut 1 base from V and 3 bases from J; bases unmatched to any gene: 6. The sequenced part of the CDR3 DNA is TGTGCCTGGAGTGAGACGGGACAGCTCAATCAGCCC. Amino acids: CAWSETGQLNQP. The full CDR3 is CAWSETGQLNQPQHF.

Many counts were recorded for this clone. The read gets to within 3 residues of the CDR3 end, and the germline J gene fills in the rest. This rearrangement joins TRBV29-1 to TRBJ1-2; 8 bases are shared with TRBD1. V shed 4 bases, J shed 0 bases, and the junction held 4 bases outside the gene matches. Per the germline V gene, CDR1 is SQVTM and CDR2 is ANQGSEA. The length of the CDR3 is 14 residues. The CDR3 loop is CSVATGVANYGYTF. The CDR3 bases that were read are TGCAGCGTTGCGACAGGGGTAGCTAACTATGGC.

This clone occurred many times. The read falls 3 residues short of the CDR3 end, and the missing part is taken from the germline J gene. The chain has TRBV5-4 and TRBJ2-2; 8 bases are a match to TRBD2. The CDR3 totals 15 residues. With 0 bases clipped from V and 7 bases from J, the junction kept 5 bases outside the gene matches. Germline CDR1 SGHNT, CDR2 YYREEE (reference sequence). The CDR3 is CASSLGLAGGGELFF. The sequenced part of the CDR3 DNA is TGTGCCAGCAGCTTGGGGCTAGCGGGCGGCGGGGAG.

This clone was seen only a few times. The read terminates 3 residues before the CDR3 end, so the remaining end is supplied by the germline J gene. Other DNA sequences in the same sample also yield this CDR3. This chain connects TRBV11-3 to TRBJ2-7; 10 bases agree with TRBD2. There are 15 residues in the CDR3. With V trimmed by 6 bases and J by 3 bases, 8 bases remained unmatched. The germline V gene has CDR1 SGHNT and CDR2 YENEEA. CDR3 sequence reads: CASSFPTSGNYEQYF. The CDR3 DNA, read in part, is TGTGCCAGCAGTTTCCCCACTAGCGGGAACTACGAG.

This clone turned up a few times. The missing CDR3 end, 3 residues past where the read stops, is filled in from the germline J gene. The gene calls are TRBV7-9 and TRBJ1-4, with 7 bases matching TRBD1. CDR3 length: 15 amino acids. Germline V CDR1 and CDR2: SEHNR, FQNEAQ (reference sequence). Partial CDR3 DNA: TGTGCCAGCAGCTTAAGACAGGGCATCAATTCACCA. Amino acids: CASSLRQGINSP. The entire CDR3 sequence reads CASSLRQGINSPLFF.

This clone was detected many times. The read ends 3 residues early relative to the CDR3; the germline J gene fills the gap. The chain links TRBV7-3 to TRBJ2-2; TRBD2 matches at 10 bases. The CDR3 consists of 18 residues. The V segment lost 5 bases and the J segment 4 bases; nucleotides outside the gene matches: 13. From germline, CDR1 is SGHTA and CDR2 FQGTGA. The CDR3 protein is CASSPLGAGGPRTGELFF. The sequenced CDR3 bases are TGTGCCAGCAGCCCCCTTGGAGCGGGAGGGCCCCGCACCGGGGAG. Drawing the rest from reference TRBV7-3 and TRBJ2-2, the complete variable domain is GAGVSQTPSNKVTEKGKYVELRCDPISGHTALYWYRQSLGQGPEFLIYFQGTGAADDSGLPNDRFFAVRPEGSVSTLKIQRTERGDSAVYLCASSPLGAGGPRTGELFFGEGSRLTVL.

In this sample, this clone turned up a few times. The read terminates 3 residues ahead of where the CDR3 ends, so the germline J gene completes it. The chain recombines TRBV19 with TRBJ1-5; D unresolved. Germline CDR1 and CDR2: LNHDA and SQIVND (reference sequence). V lost 6 bases and J 4 bases, leaving 13 bases between the germline ends. CDR3 length: 14 amino acids. CDR3 amino acids: CASSPVQRNQPQHF. CDR3 bases read: TGTGCCAGTAGCCCCGTCCAGCGGAATCAGCCC.

This clone was seen ten or more times. The read finishes 3 residues shy of the CDR3 end, and the germline J gene is used to complete it. The chain joins TRBV20-1 to TRBJ2-2; a weak D match, TRBD2 (5 bases). CDR1 and CDR2 (germline): DFQATT, SNEGSKA (reference sequence). The CDR3 has 13 residues. The germline V and J ends were trimmed by 3 bases and 4 bases, with 9 bases remaining between them. CDR3 region: CSASRRGTGELFF. Partial CDR3 DNA: TGCAGTGCTAGCCGACGGGGCACCGGGGAG.

Remarks on this clone: The read stops 3 residues short of the end of the CDR3; the missing end is completed from the germline J gene. The chain uses TRBV19 and TRBJ1-2; 7 bases align to TRBD1. Looked up from germline, CDR1 is LNHDA and CDR2 is SQIVND (reference sequence). This CDR3 contains 14 residues. CDR3 sequence: CASTGTAASYDYTF. Partial CDR3 DNA: TGTGCCAGTACCGGGACAGCCGCCTCCTACGAC.

This clone showed up just a few times. Germline and junction disagree at one end, which may indicate a read error. The read is 3 residues too short to cover the CDR3 end, so that end is filled in from the germline J gene. The J gene is TRBJ2-5, the V gene TRBV20-1; 7 nucleotides agree with TRBD2. Germline CDR1 and CDR2: DFQATT and SNEGSKA (reference sequence). CDR3 size: 16 residues. The covered CDR3 bases are TGCAGTACTAGAGATCTCCCTAGCGGCCCTGGAGAGACC. Translated, it gives CSTRDLPSGPGET. Given in full, the CDR3 is CSTRDLPSGPGETQYF.

Many counts were recorded for this clone. The DNA ends 3 residues before the CDR3 does, and the rest of the CDR3 is filled in from the germline J gene. V usage is TRBV6-1 and J usage is TRBJ1-4; TRBD1 matches at 8 bases. Germline V lookup: CDR1 MNHNS, CDR2 SASEGT. V trimming: 1 base; J trimming: 4 bases; junction bases outside the gene matches: 2. This CDR3 spans 15 amino acids. The part of the CDR3 DNA that was read is TGTGCCAGCAGTGAAGGACAGGGGTTTAATGAAAAA. This sequence encodes CASSEGQGFNEK. The full CDR3 reads CASSEGQGFNEKLFF.

The sample holds many counts of this clone. The read finishes 3 residues shy of the CDR3 end, and the germline J gene is used to complete it. This sequence joins TRBV19 and TRBJ2-3, with 11 bases matching TRBD2. CDR1 is LNHDA and CDR2 is SQIVND in the germline V gene (reference sequence). This CDR3 spans 16 amino acids. V shed 6 bases, J shed 2 bases, and the junction held 7 bases outside the gene matches. The DNA read from the CDR3 is TGTGCCAGTAGCCCCAAACTAGCGGGGGCCACAGATACG. Amino acid sequence: CASSPKLAGATDT. The full CDR3 protein reads CASSPKLAGATDTQYF.

This clone occurred many times. The read falls 3 residues short of the CDR3 end, and the missing part is taken from the germline J gene. The chain combines TRBV19 with TRBJ2-3; TRBD2 aligns across 8 bases. V lost 3 bases and J lost 2; bases outside the gene matches: 7. CDR1 is LNHDA and CDR2 is SQIVND in the germline V gene (reference sequence). This CDR3 spans 16 amino acids. The DNA read from the CDR3 is TGTGCCAGTAGTATTAGGAGCGGGAGCGCCACAGATACG. As protein: CASSIRSGSATDT. The entire CDR3 reads CASSIRSGSATDTQYF.

A note on this clone: The missing CDR3 end, 3 residues past where the read stops, is filled in from the germline J gene. J is TRBJ2-3 and V is TRBV7-8; no clear D. The CDR3 spans 14 residues. Looked up from germline, CDR1 is SGHVS and CDR2 is FQNEAQ. The CDR3 region is CASSLQGWVETQYF. CDR3 bases read: TGTGCCAGCAGCTTACAAGGGTGGGTTGAGACG.

This clone was counted at least ten times. The CDR3 end is not reached by the read, which stops 3 residues before it; the germline J gene fills it in. V gene TRBV20-1 combines with J gene TRBJ1-5, with D uncertain. V lost 3 bases to trimming and J lost 7 bases, with 13 bases between them. CDR3 length equals 13 residues. The germline V gene has CDR1 DFQATT and CDR2 SNEGSKA (reference sequence). CDR3: CSASARGGQPQHF. The sequenced part of the CDR3 DNA is TGCAGTGCTAGCGCACGCGGTGGGCAGCCC.